Below, one T cell receptor beta chain is given with its context. As yet, its antigen is unknown. Runs used v3.0 of the immunoSEQ assay and were done at survey level. TCRdb's copy holds only in-frame clones and misses some; the assay was immunoSEQ multiplex PCR. The data contain some 20,000 clones, roughly 73% of them singletons. The source of the sample is a study of long-term antiretroviral therapy in people with HIV. Study outcomes and limitations: When set beside controls, HIV repertoires had CDR3 length ranges that were narrower.

The CDR3 is 14 amino acids. V lost 8 bases and J lost 4; bases outside the gene matches: 11. The V gene's germline CDR1 is SEHNR and CDR2 FQNEAQ (reference sequence). This specimen was unsorted PBMCs, taken at the start of antiretroviral therapy, before treatment. The clonotype was recovered from a woman between 40 and 50 years old with HIV. The V call is TRBV7-9, the J call TRBJ2-7, with TRBD1 matching over 7 bases. The chain's CDR3 is CASALSGGRYEQYF. CDR3 sequence (DNA): TGTGCCAGCGCTTTATCAGGGGGACGGTACGAGCAGTACTTC.